This TCR beta chain originates from a study of blood T cells in healthy people across ages. Study-wide results and caveats: Long-lived donors exceeded aged donors in naive CD4+ cells and diversity. No one knew whether donors had CMV, which possibly confounded expanded clonotype changes.

Alongside a J-beta primer mix, a sample-barcoded 5' primer served in a second PCR lasting 7 to 11 cycles. TCRdb reprocessed the 5' RACE reads with MiXCR, giving one entry per CDR3 protein. Counted here are just under 550,000 distinct CDR3 sequences, 24% occurring once; the ten biggest clones make up 8.7%. Germline-derived CDR1 and CDR2 are MNHEY and SVGEGT. The CDR3 runs to 12 residues. A word on this clonotype: Its antigen is not known. The junction departs from germline at one end; a sequencing error may be responsible.

These data were likewise used in another study, on T cells of mothers and their children. Per that paper: A few healthy Caucasian mothers served as donors, and their six children did as well. Reads recorded for TCR beta CDR3 numbered over 8.5 million per mother and about 3 million per child.

V gene TRBV6-2 or TRBV6-3 combines with J gene TRBJ2-1; D ambiguous. This receptor was obtained from a boy between 5 and 17 years old in good health. The specimen was blood. Here the CDR3 reads CASGYSRNEQFF. The CDR3, as DNA: TGTGCCAGCGGTTACTCGAGGAATGAGCAGTTCTTC.